Presented here are 29 T cell receptor beta chains from one specimen sequenced in a study of monozygotic twins with cystic fibrosis. The table came from immunoSEQ multiplex PCR; TCRdb's copy has only in-frame clones and leaves some out. The repertoire holds about 32,000 clones, about 92% seen once, with roughly 0.85% in the top ten. The sequenced sample consisted of blood. These receptors originate from a girl aged 2 to 9 with cystic fibrosis.

The chain links TRBV6-6 to TRBJ2-3, with 9 bases lining up with TRBD1. V lost 6 bases and J lost 4; bases outside the gene matches: 11. CDR3 length equals 16 residues. Germline V lookup: CDR1 MNHNY, CDR2 SVGAGI (reference sequence). CDR3 protein: CASSSRTGVRADTQYF. CDR3 in DNA: TGTGCCAGCAGCTCCCGGACAGGGGTAAGGGCAGATACGCAGTATTTT.

V gene TRBV6-4 combines with J gene TRBJ2-1; possibly TRBD1 for D (6 bases). With 3 bases removed from V and 16 bases from J, the gap between germline ends came to 19 bases. The CDR3 is made up of 13 amino acids. Germline V gene sequence: CDR1 MRHNA, CDR2 SNTAGT. CDR3 loop: CASSESAGGKCFF. The CDR3 nucleotides are TGTGCCAGCAGTGAATCGGCTGGGGGCAAATGTTTCTTC.

The rearrangement uses TRBV19 and TRBJ1-2; D might be TRBD1 (5 bases). V was cut by 5 bases and J by 2 bases, with 15 bases left in between. The germline gives CDR1 LNHDA, CDR2 SQIVND (reference sequence). This CDR3 comprises 15 residues. The CDR3 loop reads CASSASRVTNYGYTF. The CDR3 nucleotides read TGTGCCAGTAGTGCTTCCAGGGTTACGAACTATGGCTACACCTTC.

This clone was picked up a small number of times. The V and J genes are TRBV14 and TRBJ1-6; D perhaps matches TRBD1 (5 bases). Germline V gene data show CDR1 as SGHDN and CDR2 as FVKESK. V was cut by 2 bases and J by 7 bases, with 12 bases left in between. This CDR3 comprises 15 residues. CDR3 amino acids: CASSQPGTGNSPLHF. In DNA, the CDR3 is TGTGCCAGCAGCCAACCAGGGACGGGCAATTCACCCCTCCACTTT.

The gene calls are TRBV7-9 and TRBJ1-5; D gene ambiguous. Looked up from germline, CDR1 is SEHNR and CDR2 is FQNEAQ (reference sequence). V lost 4 bases and J 3 bases, leaving 13 bases between the germline ends. The CDR3 spans 15 residues. This CDR3 reads CASSSYRDPNQPQHF. Here the CDR3 DNA reads TGTGCCAGCAGCTCCTACCGGGATCCCAATCAGCCCCAGCATTTT.

The rearrangement uses TRBV7-9 and TRBJ2-5; D gene ambiguous. Trimming left V 5 bases short and J 2 bases short, with 15 bases between. Germline values: CDR1 SEHNR, CDR2 FQNEAQ (reference sequence). The length of the CDR3 is 15 residues. CDR3 DNA sequence: TGTGCCAGCAGCGAAATTAACGAGTTACAAGAGACCCAGTACTTC. It codes for CASSEINELQETQYF.

DNA of the CDR3: TGTGCCAGCAGCCCTAAGGGCATGGTAAACAATGAGCAGTTCTTC. This codes for CASSPKGMVNNEQFF. V is TRBV9 and J is TRBJ2-1; no reliable D call. The germline V gene has CDR1 SGDLS and CDR2 YYNGEE. This CDR3 has 15 residues. V shed 4 bases and J shed 5 bases, with 16 bases lying between them.

The chain links TRBV7-9 to TRBJ1-1; D unclear. CDR1 and CDR2 from the germline V gene are SEHNR and FQNEAQ (reference sequence). This CDR3 is 13 amino acids long. V was cut by 7 bases and J by 5 bases, with 14 bases left in between. The CDR3 region has the DNA TGTGCCAGCACCATGACGGCTTCTACTGAAGCTTTCTTT. Encoded protein: CASTMTASTEAFF.

The chain uses TRBV10-3 and TRBJ1-5; maybe TRBD1 (6 bases). This CDR3 has 15 amino acids. V dropped 4 bases and J dropped 0 bases, with 10 bases sitting between them. CDR1 and CDR2 from the germline V gene are ENHRY and SYGVKD. The CDR3 DNA reads as TGTGCCATCAGTGCGGGGGCCTATAGCAATCAGCCCCAGCATTTT. It codes for CAISAGAYSNQPQHF.

In DNA, the CDR3 is TGTGCCAGCAGTGTCGGGGCTAACTATGGCTACACCTTC. This translates into CASSVGANYGYTF. This chain uses TRBV6-1 with TRBJ1-2; D gene uncertain. Germline V gene lookup returns CDR1 MNHNS and CDR2 SASEGT. V lost 4 bases and J 0 bases, leaving 6 bases between the germline ends. The CDR3 has 13 residues.

The chain couples TRBV5-1 to TRBJ2-1; perhaps D is TRBD1 or TRBD2 (7 bases each). V was clipped by 4 bases and J by 0 bases, with 17 bases between them. Germline V gives CDR1 SGHRS, CDR2 YFSETQ. The CDR3 runs 17 residues. Written as DNA, the CDR3 is TGCGCCAGCAGCGGTTCTACAGGGGAGGGCTCCTACAATGAGCAGTTCTTC. Amino acid sequence: CASSGSTGEGSYNEQFF.

The genes are TRBV1 and TRBJ2-1; the table's D call, TRBD2, was not checked against the DNA. TRBV1 represents a pseudogene. The CDR3 runs to 16 residues. The CDR3 sequence is CTSSLRRGGTYNEQFF. DNA for the CDR3: TGCACCAGCAGCCTTCGGAGGGGGGGGACCTACAATGAGCAGTTCTTC.

The J gene is TRBJ2-5, the V gene TRBV13, with 7 bases fitting TRBD1. Per the germline V gene, CDR1 is PRHDT and CDR2 is FYEKMQ (reference sequence). CDR3 length: 13 residues. The V and J ends lost 5 bases and 1 base, in that order; junction bases with no gene match: 1. The CDR3 DNA is TGTGCCAGCAGCCGGGACAGCCAAGAGACCCAGTACTTC. Its translation is CASSRDSQETQYF.

This sequence joins TRBV6-1 and TRBJ2-5, with D possibly TRBD2 on 6 matching bases. The V gene's germline CDR1 is MNHNS and CDR2 SASEGT. V shed 6 bases and J shed 2 bases, with 13 bases lying between them. The CDR3 spans 14 residues. For the CDR3, the DNA is TGTGCCAGCAGCAATAACGGGGGACAAGAGACCCAGTACTTC. Protein: CASSNNGGQETQYF.

This chain's CDR3 is CASSPLLRGGRETQYF. As DNA, the CDR3 is TGTGCCAGCAGCCCCTTACTCCGGGGAGGAAGGGAGACCCAGTACTTC. This chain links TRBV5-4 with TRBJ2-5; weak D call: TRBD2 (6 bases). Looked up from germline, CDR1 is SGHNT and CDR2 is YYREEE (reference sequence). V lost 4 bases and J 5 bases, leaving 21 bases between the germline ends. The CDR3 runs to 16 residues. Combining the CDR3 with reference TRBV5-4 and TRBJ2-5 gives the whole variable domain ETGVTQSPTHLIKTRGQQVTLRCSSQSGHNTVSWYQQALGQGPQFIFQYYREEENGRGNFPPRFSGLQFPNYSSELNVNALELDDSALYLCASSPLLRGGRETQYFGPGTRLLVL.

The CDR3 reads CASSGAGTQAYNEQFF. The CDR3, as DNA: TGTGCCAGCAGCGGGGCCGGGACTCAAGCCTACAATGAGCAGTTCTTC. The chain joins TRBV7-2 to TRBJ2-1; a possible D gene is TRBD2 (6 bases). Germline assignment: CDR1 SGHTA and CDR2 FQGNSA. Trimming pared 5 bases from V and 2 bases from J, leaving 16 bases between. This CDR3 spans 16 amino acids.

This rearrangement joins TRBV9 to TRBJ1-4; D gene ambiguous. V was cut by 0 bases and J by 0 bases, with 15 bases left in between. CDR3 size: 18 residues. The germline gives CDR1 SGDLS, CDR2 YYNGEE. CDR3: CASSVAPGDTSTNEKLFF. DNA of the CDR3: TGTGCCAGCAGCGTAGCTCCAGGTGACACTTCAACTAATGAAAAACTGTTTTTT.

V and J are TRBV27 and TRBJ2-7; D possibly corresponds to TRBD2 (5 bases). V was shortened by 6 bases and J by 7 bases, with 19 bases between the two germline ends. The CDR3 covers 14 residues. Per germline, CDR1 MNHEY and CDR2 SMNVEV (reference sequence). In nucleotides, the CDR3 is TGTGCCAGCAGCCCCTATAGACTAATTGAAGAGCAGTACTTC. Translating gives CASSPYRLIEEQYF.

In this sample, this clone turned up a few times. The V and J genes are TRBV11-2 and TRBJ1-3; D uncertain. Germline CDR1 is SGHAT and CDR2 is FQNNGV. The ends were cut back, 4 bases at V and 0 bases at J, with 10 bases in the middle. The CDR3 has 15 residues. The CDR3 loop is CASSSSRDSGNTIYF. The CDR3 DNA reads as TGTGCCAGCAGCTCCTCTCGGGACTCTGGAAACACCATATATTTT.

The V and J genes are TRBV27 and TRBJ1-1, with 9 nucleotides matching TRBD1. The germline CDR1 and CDR2 sequences are MNHEY and SMNVEV (reference sequence). The CDR3 covers 16 residues. V gave up 5 bases and J gave up 5 bases; unmatched junction bases: 12. The CDR3 loop is CASSGGQGRRNTEAFF. In DNA form, the CDR3 reads TGTGCCAGCAGTGGTGGACAGGGGAGGCGTAATACTGAAGCTTTCTTT.

This chain joins TRBV29-1 and TRBJ2-7; D ambiguous. With 4 bases removed from V and 5 bases from J, the gap between germline ends came to 12 bases. Germline-derived CDR1 and CDR2 are SQVTM and ANQGSEA. This CDR3 has 12 amino acids. This CDR3 reads CSVVQGLDEQYF. The CDR3 DNA is TGCAGCGTTGTTCAAGGGTTGGACGAGCAGTACTTC.

The rearrangement joins TRBV29-1 to TRBJ1-1; 9 bases are shared with TRBD1. V lost 3 bases, J lost 6 bases, and 17 bases stayed unmatched. Germline V CDR1 and CDR2: SQVTM, ANQGSEA. CDR3 length: 17 residues. In DNA form, the CDR3 reads TGCAGCGTTGATTCTTGGGTCGAACAGGGGGCTAAGGCTGAAGCTTTCTTT. It specifies CSVDSWVEQGAKAEAFF.

This chain joins TRBV6-5 and TRBJ1-6, with 8 positions matching TRBD1. The trim removed 2 bases at V and 7 bases at J, leaving 4 bases unmatched. Germline assignment: CDR1 MNHEY and CDR2 SVGAGI. CDR3 length equals 15 residues. The chain's CDR3 is CASSYRGQGNSPLHF. For the CDR3, the DNA is TGTGCCAGCAGTTACCGCGGACAGGGAAATTCACCCCTCCACTTT.

This clone was picked up one time. The chain combines TRBV6-1 with TRBJ1-3, with D tentatively TRBD1 (6 bases). The germline V gene has CDR1 MNHNS and CDR2 SASEGT. The V gene lost 7 bases and the J gene lost 0 bases, with 10 bases spanning the gap. There are 14 residues in the CDR3. CDR3 protein: CASTKTGSGNTIYF. In DNA, the CDR3 is TGTGCCAGCACTAAGACAGGCTCTGGAAACACCATATATTTT.

The chain joins TRBV28 to TRBJ2-6, with no clear D. With 7 bases removed from V and 1 base from J, the gap between germline ends came to 14 bases. The germline gives CDR1 MDHEN, CDR2 SYDVKM. This CDR3 is 16 amino acids long. This CDR3 reads CASTFLLGSGANVLTF. In DNA, the CDR3 is TGTGCCAGCACGTTTCTTTTGGGATCTGGGGCCAACGTCCTGACTTTC.

The rearrangement links TRBV30 to TRBJ2-7, with 8 bases aligning to TRBD2. The trim removed 2 bases at V and 2 bases at J, leaving 8 bases unmatched. The germline gives CDR1 GTSNPN, CDR2 SVGIG (reference sequence). The CDR3 loop spans 15 amino acids. CDR3 nucleotides: TGTGCCTGGAGTCACCCCAGCGGGGGTACCTACGAGCAGTACTTC. It translates to CAWSHPSGGTYEQYF.

The chain links TRBV10-3 to TRBJ1-2; perhaps TRBD1 as D (5 bases). Germline-derived CDR1 and CDR2 are ENHRY and SYGVKD. V dropped 6 bases and J dropped 5 bases, with 13 bases sitting between them. CDR3 size: 13 residues. CDR3 sequence reads: CAISGGTGYGYTF. Here the CDR3 DNA reads TGTGCCATCAGCGGAGGGACTGGGTATGGCTACACCTTC.

This clone was observed once. The chain couples TRBV6-1 to TRBJ1-5; D gene uncertain. CDR1 and CDR2 from the germline V gene are MNHNS and SASEGT. The CDR3 loop spans 14 amino acids. The ends were cut back, 1 base at V and 6 bases at J, with 10 bases in the middle. CDR3 sequence: CASSEDSSFQPQHF. DNA of the CDR3: TGTGCCAGCAGTGAAGATTCATCGTTTCAGCCCCAGCATTTT.

This chain links TRBV6-5 with TRBJ1-5; no definite D call. Germline V gene lookup returns CDR1 MNHEY and CDR2 SVGAGI. The CDR3 sequence is 13 residues long. Trimming shortened V by 5 bases and J by 5 bases, and 10 bases separated the two germline ends. The CDR3 DNA sequence: TGTGCCAGCAGTGTGGCGCAAGATCAGCCCCAGCATTTT. Protein: CASSVAQDQPQHF.